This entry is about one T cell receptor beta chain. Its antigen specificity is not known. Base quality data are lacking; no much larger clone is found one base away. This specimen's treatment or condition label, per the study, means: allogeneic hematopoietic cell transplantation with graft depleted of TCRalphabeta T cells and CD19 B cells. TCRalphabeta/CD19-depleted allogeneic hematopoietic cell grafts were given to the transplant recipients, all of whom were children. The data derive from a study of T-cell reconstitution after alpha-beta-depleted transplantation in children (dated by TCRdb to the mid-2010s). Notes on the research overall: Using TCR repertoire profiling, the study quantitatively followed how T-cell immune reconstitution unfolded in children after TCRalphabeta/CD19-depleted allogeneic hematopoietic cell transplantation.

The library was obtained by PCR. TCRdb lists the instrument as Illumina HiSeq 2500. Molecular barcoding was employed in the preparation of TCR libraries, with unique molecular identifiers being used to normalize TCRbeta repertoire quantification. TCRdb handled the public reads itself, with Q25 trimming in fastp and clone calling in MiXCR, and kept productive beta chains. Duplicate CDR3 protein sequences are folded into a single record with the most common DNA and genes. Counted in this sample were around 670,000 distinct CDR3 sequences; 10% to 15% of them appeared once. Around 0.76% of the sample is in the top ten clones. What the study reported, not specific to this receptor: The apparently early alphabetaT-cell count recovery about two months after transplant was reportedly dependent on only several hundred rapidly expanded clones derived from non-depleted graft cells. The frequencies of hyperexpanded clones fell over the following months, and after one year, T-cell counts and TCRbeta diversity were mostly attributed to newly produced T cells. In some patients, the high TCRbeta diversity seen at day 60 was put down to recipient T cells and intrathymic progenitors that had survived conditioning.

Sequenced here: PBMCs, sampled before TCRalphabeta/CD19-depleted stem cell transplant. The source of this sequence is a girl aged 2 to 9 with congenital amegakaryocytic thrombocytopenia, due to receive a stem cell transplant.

The nucleotides are TGCAGTGCCACAAGGGGGTCCATCTACGAGCAGTACTTC. The translation is CSATRGSIYEQYF. The receptor chain draws on TRBV20-1 and TRBJ2-7; a tentative D match to TRBD1 spans 6 bases. From a lookup of the germline V gene (reference sequence), CDR1 and CDR2 are DFQATT and SNEGSKA. V and J are truncated by 6 bases and 3 bases respectively, leaving an intervening sequence of 15 bases. CDR3 length: 13 amino acids, cysteine to phenylalanine. The CDR3 DNA has 39 bases and is translated from base 1.